These 23 T cell receptor beta chains were sequenced from one sample in a study of blood T cell repertoires in COVID-19. Profiling relied on immunoSEQ multiplex PCR, and the TCRdb table lists in-frame clones only, not all of them. The data contain approximately 46,000 clones, 70% to 85% of them singletons. The sample was peripheral blood. The origin of the receptors is a human donor in a cohort sampled during active COVID-19.

The chain employs TRBV25-1 and TRBJ2-5, with D uncertain. The germline V gene encodes CDR1 MGHDK and CDR2 SYGVNS. V dropped 3 bases and J dropped 4 bases, with 9 bases sitting between them. The length of the CDR3 is 13 residues. The CDR3 coding sequence is TGTGCCAGCAGTGAGCATCGAGGAGAGACCCAGTACTTC. This translates into CASSEHRGETQYF.

The chain joins TRBV11-3 to TRBJ1-3; 7 positions agree with TRBD1. CDR1 is SGHNT and CDR2 is YENEEA in the germline V gene. This CDR3 is built from 15 residues. Trimming at V came to 5 bases and at J to 2 bases, leaving 6 bases not matched to a gene. The CDR3 protein is CASSRQGNPGNTIYF. The CDR3, as DNA: TGTGCCAGCAGCCGACAGGGAAACCCTGGAAACACCATATATTTT. Looking up the rest from reference TRBV11-3 and TRBJ1-3 gives the full variable domain: EAGVVQSPRYKIIEKKQPVAFWCNPISGHNTLYWYLQNLGQGPELLIRYENEEAVDDSQLPKDRFSAERLKGVDSTLKIQPAELGDSAVYLCASSRQGNPGNTIYFGEGSWLTVV.

V usage is TRBV4-2 and J usage is TRBJ1-1; D is unclear. V lost 1 base to trimming and J lost 4 bases, with 13 bases between them. CDR1 and CDR2 from the germline V gene are LGHNA and YNFKEQ. The CDR3 has 15 amino acids. CDR3: CASSQATGWGTEAFF. As DNA, the CDR3 is TGTGCCAGCAGCCAAGCGACGGGGTGGGGCACTGAAGCTTTCTTT.

V usage is TRBV5-5 and J usage is TRBJ2-7, with a possible D match to TRBD2 (5 bases). The CDR3 has 13 amino acids. Looked up from germline, CDR1 is SGHKS and CDR2 is YYEKEE (reference sequence). V lost 2 bases and J lost 2, with 8 bases in between. CDR3: CASSFWGAYEQYF. DNA of the CDR3: TGTGCCAGCAGCTTCTGGGGAGCCTACGAGCAGTACTTC.

There are a few counts of this clone. The chain has TRBV30 and TRBJ2-7, with a tentative D call TRBD2 (6 bases). Germline V gene data show CDR1 as GTSNPN and CDR2 as SVGIG (reference sequence). This CDR3 spans 12 amino acids. The V end was cut by 2 bases, the J end by 6 bases, with 11 bases between. CDR3 sequence reads: CAWSFGSPEQYF. The DNA of the CDR3 is TGTGCCTGGAGTTTCGGGAGCCCCGAGCAGTACTTC.

The chain has TRBV5-5 and TRBJ2-7; maybe TRBD1 (6 bases). From germline, CDR1 is SGHKS and CDR2 YYEKEE (reference sequence). The V and J ends lost 2 bases and 9 bases respectively, with 15 bases between them. The CDR3 totals 13 residues. The CDR3: CASSFLGAEAQYF. The CDR3 DNA reads TGTGCCAGCAGCTTTTTGGGGGCGGAGGCGCAGTACTTC.

This chain joins TRBV5-1 and TRBJ1-1; the match to TRBD1 covers 10 bases. Germline values: CDR1 SGHRS, CDR2 YFSETQ. The CDR3 sequence is 16 residues long. Trimming at V came to 4 bases and at J to 0 bases, leaving 6 bases not matched to a gene. CDR3 DNA sequence: TGCGCCAGCAGCCCAGGACAGGGGGGCTTGAACACTGAAGCTTTCTTT. Its translation: CASSPGQGGLNTEAFF. Full variable domain (rest looked up from reference TRBV5-1 and TRBJ1-1): KAGVTQTPRYLIKTRGQQVTLSCSPISGHRSVSWYQQTPGQGLQFLFEYFSETQRNKGNFPGRFSGRQFSNSRSEMNVSTLELGDSALYLCASSPGQGGLNTEAFFGQGTRLTVV.

The chain couples TRBV7-9 to TRBJ1-4, with D unclear. The V end was cut by 4 bases, the J end by 17 bases, with 26 bases between. There are 15 residues in the CDR3. Germline V CDR1 and CDR2: SEHNR, FQNEAQ (reference sequence). The CDR3 nucleotides are TGTGCCAGCAGCTCCAGCGAGTTAGGCAATGAAAAACCCTTTTTT. Amino acid sequence: CASSSSELGNEKPFF.

This clone ranks as medium-sized. The gene calls are TRBV5-6 and TRBJ2-1; perhaps TRBD1 as D (6 bases). The V gene's germline CDR1 is SGHDT and CDR2 YYEEEE. Trimming took off 2 bases at V and 4 bases at J, with 13 bases between the two ends. The length of the CDR3 is 15 residues. The CDR3 DNA follows: TGTGCCAGCAGCTTCCAGGGGCCCATTTACAATGAGCAGTTCTTC. Translation: CASSFQGPIYNEQFF. The entire variable domain, with the rest obtained from reference TRBV5-6 and TRBJ2-1, is as follows: DAGVTQSPTHLIKTRGQQVTLRCSPKSGHDTVSWYQQALGQGPQFIFQYYEEEERQRGNFPDRFSGHQFPNYSSELNVNALLLGDSALYLCASSFQGPIYNEQFFGPGTRLTVL.

V gene TRBV15 combines with J gene TRBJ2-3, with a tentative D call TRBD2 (6 bases). Germline V gene data show CDR1 as LNHNV and CDR2 as YYDKDF (reference sequence). The CDR3 runs 15 residues. V was shortened by 0 bases and J by 5 bases, with 12 bases between the two germline ends. CDR3 sequence (DNA): TGTGCCACCAGCAGAGATATTGGGGAGGTAGATACGCAGTATTTT. Amino acid sequence: CATSRDIGEVDTQYF.

The rearrangement uses TRBV3-1 (or the pseudogene TRBV3-2) and TRBJ2-4; TRBD2 matches at 11 bases. The V and J ends lost 0 bases and 3 bases, in that order; junction bases with no gene match: 7. The CDR3 consists of 18 residues. Per germline, CDR1 LGHDT and CDR2 YNNKEL (reference sequence). The CDR3, as DNA: TGTGCCAGCAGCCAAGACGCTAGCGGGGGGCGGGGCAAAAACATTCAGTACTTC. Protein product: CASSQDASGGRGKNIQYF.

The V and J genes are TRBV15 and TRBJ2-7; 7 positions agree with TRBD1. Germline CDR1 LNHNV, CDR2 YYDKDF (reference sequence). CDR3 size: 14 residues. V was clipped by 3 bases and J by 5 bases; unmatched bases: 7. The CDR3 spells CATSSDRVSHEQYF. DNA of the CDR3: TGTGCCACCAGCAGCGACAGGGTATCCCACGAGCAGTACTTC.

The chain recombines TRBV19 with TRBJ1-2, with 8 nucleotides matching TRBD1. The CDR3 has 13 residues. The trim removed 5 bases at V and 7 bases at J, leaving 6 bases unmatched. Germline CDR1 reads LNHDA; CDR2 reads SQIVND (reference sequence). The CDR3 nucleotides are TGTGCCAGTAGTTTACAGGGGGGAGTTGGCTACACCTTC. Its protein is CASSLQGGVGYTF.

The chain is built from TRBV7-9 and TRBJ1-5; the match to TRBD1 covers 7 bases. CDR3 length: 16 amino acids. The V and J ends lost 2 bases and 6 bases, in that order; junction bases with no gene match: 10. CDR1 SEHNR and CDR2 FQNEAQ come from the germline V gene (reference sequence). The CDR3 sequence is CASSLTGRGPSQPQHF. The CDR3 nucleotides are TGTGCCAGCAGCTTAACCGGAAGGGGGCCGAGTCAGCCCCAGCATTTT. Combining the CDR3 with reference TRBV7-9 and TRBJ1-5 gives the whole variable domain DTGVSQNPRHKITKRGQNVTFRCDPISEHNRLYWYRQTLGQGPEFLTYFQNEAQLEKSRLLSDRFSAERPKGSFSTLEIQRTEQGDSAMYLCASSLTGRGPSQPQHFGDGTRLSIL.

This rearrangement joins TRBV28 to TRBJ1-1; D unclear. The germline V gene has CDR1 MDHEN and CDR2 SYDVKM. V was clipped by 8 bases and J by 5 bases, with 9 bases between them. The CDR3 totals 11 residues. The CDR3 sequence is CASGLFTEAFF. CDR3 in DNA: TGTGCCAGCGGACTTTTTACTGAAGCTTTCTTT.

V usage is TRBV19 and J usage is TRBJ2-4, with 11 bases matching TRBD1. CDR3 length: 18 amino acids. Germline V gives CDR1 LNHDA, CDR2 SQIVND (reference sequence). V lost 2 bases and J lost 1; bases outside the gene matches: 7. CDR3 sequence (DNA): TGTGCCAGTAGTATAAGGGACAGGGGGTCGGGGGCCAAAAACATTCAGTACTTC. Translated: CASSIRDRGSGAKNIQYF.

The V gene is TRBV7-9, the J gene TRBJ2-2; D is unresolved. Trimming shortened V by 1 base and J by 3 bases, and 6 bases separated the two germline ends. This CDR3 spans 14 amino acids. Germline lookup yields CDR1 SEHNR and CDR2 FQNEAQ (reference sequence). This chain's CDR3 is CASSLDADTGELFF. As DNA, the CDR3 is TGTGCCAGCAGCTTAGACGCGGACACCGGGGAGCTGTTTTTT.

This rearrangement joins TRBV7-3 to TRBJ2-1; unclear D gene. This CDR3 spans 13 amino acids. The germline gives CDR1 SGHTA, CDR2 FQGTGA. Trimming took off 5 bases at V and 2 bases at J, with 7 bases between the two ends. This chain's CDR3 is CASSLDTYNEQFF. CDR3 nucleotides: TGTGCCAGCAGCCTTGACACCTACAATGAGCAGTTCTTC.

The chain combines TRBV2 with TRBJ1-1; D is ambiguous. This CDR3 region has 12 residues. V was trimmed by 4 bases and J by 4 bases, leaving 7 bases between them. Germline CDR1 reads SNHLY; CDR2 reads FYNNEI. CDR3: CASSGDFTEAFF. The DNA of the CDR3 is TGTGCCAGCAGTGGCGACTTCACTGAAGCTTTCTTT.

CDR3 sequence (DNA): TGTGCCAGCAGCTCCGGGACAGTCTCAACTAATGAAAAACTGTTTTTT. Residues: CASSSGTVSTNEKLFF. The V gene is TRBV11-1, the J gene TRBJ1-4; 7 bases line up with TRBD1. This CDR3 spans 16 amino acids. Trimming cost V 4 bases and J 0 bases; bases outside gene matches: 5. Looked up from germline, CDR1 is SGHAT and CDR2 is FQDESV (reference sequence).

The J gene is TRBJ2-7, the V gene TRBV28, with a tentative D call TRBD2 (6 bases). Germline V gene sequence: CDR1 MDHEN, CDR2 SYDVKM. The CDR3 extends over 14 amino acids. Trimming left V 4 bases short and J 0 bases short, with 10 bases between. CDR3 amino acids: CASSWRGSSYEQYF. DNA for the CDR3: TGTGCCAGCAGTTGGCGGGGCAGCTCCTACGAGCAGTACTTC.

The chain combines TRBV19 with TRBJ1-5; D gene unclear. CDR3 size: 14 residues. Trimming stripped 6 bases from V and 6 bases from J, with 15 bases between. CDR1 and CDR2 (germline): LNHDA, SQIVND (reference sequence). CDR3 in amino acids: CASSVGSAGQPQHF. CDR3 DNA sequence: TGTGCCAGTAGCGTGGGCTCCGCGGGTCAGCCCCAGCATTTT.

This sequence joins TRBV14 and TRBJ2-2; no firm D call. Germline CDR1 reads SGHDN; CDR2 reads FVKESK. Between the trimmed V and J ends, which lost 4 bases and 2 bases, there was a span of 8 bases. The CDR3 is 14 amino acids. The CDR3: CASSPSGNTGELFF. The CDR3 nucleotides read TGTGCCAGCAGCCCCTCAGGAAACACCGGGGAGCTGTTTTTT.